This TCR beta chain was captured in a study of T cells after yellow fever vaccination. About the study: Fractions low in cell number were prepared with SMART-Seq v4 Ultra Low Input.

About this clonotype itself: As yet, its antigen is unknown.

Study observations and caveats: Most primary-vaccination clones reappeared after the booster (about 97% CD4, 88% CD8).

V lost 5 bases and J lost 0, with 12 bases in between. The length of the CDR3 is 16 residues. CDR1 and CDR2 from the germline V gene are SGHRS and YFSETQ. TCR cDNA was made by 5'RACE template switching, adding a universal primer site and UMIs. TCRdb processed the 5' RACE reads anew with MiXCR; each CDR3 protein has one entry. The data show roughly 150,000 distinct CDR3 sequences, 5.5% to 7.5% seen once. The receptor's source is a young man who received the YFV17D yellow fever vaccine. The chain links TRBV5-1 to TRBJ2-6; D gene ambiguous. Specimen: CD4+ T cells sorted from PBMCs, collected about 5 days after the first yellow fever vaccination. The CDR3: CASRKSPSSGANVLTF. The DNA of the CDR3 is TGCGCCAGCAGAAAGTCACCGAGCTCTGGGGCCAACGTCCTGACTTTC. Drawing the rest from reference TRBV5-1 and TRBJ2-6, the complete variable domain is KAGVTQTPRYLIKTRGQQVTLSCSPISGHRSVSWYQQTPGQGLQFLFEYFSETQRNKGNFPGRFSGRQFSNSRSEMNVSTLELGDSALYLCASRKSPSSGANVLTFGAGSRLTVL.